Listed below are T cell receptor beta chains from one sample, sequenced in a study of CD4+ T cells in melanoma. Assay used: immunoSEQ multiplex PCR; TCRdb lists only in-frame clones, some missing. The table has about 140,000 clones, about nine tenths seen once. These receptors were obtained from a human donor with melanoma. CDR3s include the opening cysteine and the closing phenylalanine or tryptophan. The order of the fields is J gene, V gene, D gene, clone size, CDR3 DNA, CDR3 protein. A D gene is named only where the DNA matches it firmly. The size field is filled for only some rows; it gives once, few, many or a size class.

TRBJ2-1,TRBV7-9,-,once,TGTGCCAGCAGAGGACCAGGAGAGCAGTTCTTC,CASRGPGEQFF
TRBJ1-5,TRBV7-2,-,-,TGTGCCAGCAGCCGACAGGCGGGGGGCAATCAGCCCCAGCATTTT,CASSRQAGGNQPQHF
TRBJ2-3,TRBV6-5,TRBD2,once,TGTGCCAGCAGTGCGAAAAGCGGGGGGGCCTATACGCAGTATTTT,CASSAKSGGAYTQYF
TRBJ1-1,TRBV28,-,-,TGTGCCAGCCTGGGGGGATCGACGGGAAACACTGAAGCTTTCTTT,CASLGGSTGNTEAFF
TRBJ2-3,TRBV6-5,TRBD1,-,TGTGCCAGCAGGGACAGGGTAACAGATACGCAGTATTTT,CASRDRVTDTQYF
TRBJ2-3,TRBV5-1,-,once,TGCGCCAGCCGATGGATCCCTAGCACAGATACGCAGTATTTT,CASRWIPSTDTQYF
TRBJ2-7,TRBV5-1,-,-,TGCGCCAGCAGCTTGTACAGGCTGCCCTACGAGCAGTACTTC,CASSLYRLPYEQYF
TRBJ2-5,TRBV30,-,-,TGTGCCTGGGGGCGCGGGCGTTCAGAGACCCAGTACTTC,CAWGRGRSETQYF
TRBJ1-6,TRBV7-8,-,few,TGTGCCAGCAGGCGGTCGGAGGTTTCACCCCTCCACTTT,CASRRSEVSPLHF
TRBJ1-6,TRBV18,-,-,TGTGCCAGCTCGAGGACAGCTGATTCACCCCTCCACTTT,CASSRTADSPLHF
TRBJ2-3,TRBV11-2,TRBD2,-,TGTGCCAGCAGCCACCTAGCGGGGGATTCAGATACGCAGTATTTT,CASSHLAGDSDTQYF
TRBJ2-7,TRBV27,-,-,TGTGCCAGCGGAGTGACAGGCTTAATCTACGAGCAGTACTTC,CASGVTGLIYEQYF
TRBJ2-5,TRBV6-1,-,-,TGTGCCAGCAGGGATCAGGCCCTCCAAGAGACCCAGTACTTC,CASRDQALQETQYF
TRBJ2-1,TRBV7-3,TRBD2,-,TGTGCCAGCAGCTTACAGCGACGGGGGACTAGCGGTTACAATGAGCAGTTCTTC,CASSLQRRGTSGYNEQFF
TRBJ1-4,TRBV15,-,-,TGTGCCACCAGCAGGCCGGGCGCCACAACTAATGAAAAACTGTTTTTT,CATSRPGATTNEKLFF
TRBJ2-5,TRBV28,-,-,TGTGCCAGCGGACTACGGGGGTCCAGGACCCAGTACTTC,CASGLRGSRTQYF
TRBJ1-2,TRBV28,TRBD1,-,TGTGCCAGCAGCCCTATAGGGACAGGGGCCCACTATGGCTACACCTTC,CASSPIGTGAHYGYTF
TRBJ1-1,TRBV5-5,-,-,TGTGCCAGCAGCTTGGCGCAAGGGGCTCGCGGCACTGAAGCTTTCTTT,CASSLAQGARGTEAFF
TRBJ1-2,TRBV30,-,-,TGTGCCTGGAGTGGCCAGACATATGGCTACACCTTC,CAWSGQTYGYTF
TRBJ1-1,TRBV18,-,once,TGTGCCAGCTCACCGGCAGTGACTGAAGCTTTCTTT,CASSPAVTEAFF
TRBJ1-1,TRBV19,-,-,TGTGCCAGTAGTATCCGACAGATGAACACTGAAGCTTTCTTT,CASSIRQMNTEAFF
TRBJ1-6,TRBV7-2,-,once,TGTGCCAGCAGCTTAGACCGGTCACCCCTCCACTTT,CASSLDRSPLHF
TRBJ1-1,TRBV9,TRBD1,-,TGTGCCAGCAGCGCGCTACATCCGGGACAGGGACAGAAAGGAGCTTTCTTT,CASSALHPGQGQKGAFF
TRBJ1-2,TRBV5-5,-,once,TGTGCCAGCAGAGACACCCGGGAGGTCTATGGCTACACCTTC,CASRDTREVYGYTF
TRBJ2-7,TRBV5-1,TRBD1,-,TGCGCCAGCAGCCCCGGAGGGACAGGGTTCCACGAGCAGTACTTC,CASSPGGTGFHEQYF
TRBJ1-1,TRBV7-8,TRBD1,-,TGTGCCAGCAGCTCGAGGGCACAGGGGTTGTTGAACACTGAAGCTTTCTTT,CASSSRAQGLLNTEAFF
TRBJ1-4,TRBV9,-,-,TGTGCCAGCAGCGTCCTCGCCTCTTCCGAAAAACTGTTTTTT,CASSVLASSEKLFF
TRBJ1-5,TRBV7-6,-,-,TGTGCCAGCAGCTTAGGAGGGGGACTGGGCAATCAGCCCCAGCATTTT,CASSLGGGLGNQPQHF
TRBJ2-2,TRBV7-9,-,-,TGTGCCAGCAGCCCCTTGAGAGGACGGGGAGGAACCGGGGAGCTGTTTTTT,CASSPLRGRGGTGELFF